Below, 13 T cell receptor beta chains from the same sample are listed, as sequenced in a study of glioma-infiltrating T cells. TCR alpha and beta CDR3 regions were amplified from RNA using iRepertoire nested multiplex PCR. Using its own MiXCR run on the multiplex PCR reads, TCRdb lists one record per CDR3 protein. The sample comprises approximately 1,600 distinct CDR3 sequences, around 83% of which are singletons, and around three fifths rests with the top ten. Sequences were obtained from glioma tissue, nonneoplastic brain tissue, or PBMCs (not recorded which). These receptors were collected from a human donor with low-grade glioma or glioblastoma, undergoing nonglioma brain surgery, or in good health (not recorded which). Some clones in this sample may be carry-over from other donors' samples.

V gene TRBV3-1 combines with J gene TRBJ2-7, with a possible D match to TRBD1 (6 bases). CDR1 and CDR2 (germline): LGHDT, YNNKEL (reference sequence). V was shortened by 8 bases and J by 2 bases, with 19 bases between the two germline ends. The CDR3 length is 15 residues. Written as DNA, the CDR3 is TGTGCCAGCTCAGTGACCGGGACAAACCCCTACGAGCAGTACTTC. It translates to CASSVTGTNPYEQYF.

The V gene is TRBV6-1, the J gene TRBJ1-1; 7 nucleotides agree with TRBD1. The germline CDR1 and CDR2 sequences are MNHNS and SASEGT. The V and J ends lost 6 bases and 1 base, in that order; junction bases with no gene match: 5. There are 14 residues in the CDR3. The CDR3 coding sequence is TGTGCCAGCAGAGACAGGGTCCCGAACACTGAAGCTTTCTTT. Amino acids: CASRDRVPNTEAFF.

The chain is built from TRBV6-2 or TRBV6-3 and TRBJ2-1; 8 bases align to TRBD2. The CDR3 loop spans 15 amino acids. V shed 8 bases, J shed 8 bases, and the junction held 14 bases outside the gene matches. Looked up from germline, CDR1 is MNHEY and CDR2 is SVGEGT. CDR3 in DNA: TGTGCCAGCTTTGATAGCGGGGTTTTGGAGGATGAGCAGTTCTTC. The encoded protein is CASFDSGVLEDEQFF.

V gene TRBV6-5 combines with J gene TRBJ1-1; D not resolved. V lost 4 bases and J lost 4, with 4 bases in between. The CDR3 is made up of 11 amino acids. Germline V gives CDR1 MNHEY, CDR2 SVGAGI. This chain's CDR3 is CASSSSTEAFF. The DNA for the CDR3 is TGTGCCAGCAGTTCAAGCACTGAAGCTTTCTTT.

V and J are TRBV4-3 and TRBJ2-7; D tentatively fits TRBD1 or TRBD2 (5 bases each). Trimming pared 0 bases from V and 6 bases from J, leaving 12 bases between. CDR1 and CDR2 from the germline V gene are LGHNA and YSLEER. The CDR3 is made up of 14 amino acids. CDR3 sequence (DNA): TGCGCCAGCAGCCAAGATCTGGGACGGTCCGAGCAGTACTTC. It translates to CASSQDLGRSEQYF.

V and J are TRBV27 and TRBJ1-1, with D maybe TRBD1 (5 bases). Trimming shortened V by 2 bases and J by 5 bases, and 15 bases separated the two germline ends. The CDR3 runs to 15 residues. Germline loops: CDR1 MNHEY, CDR2 SMNVEV (reference sequence). CDR3 sequence reads: CASSLDPLTATEAFF. The CDR3 DNA reads as TGTGCCAGCAGTTTAGATCCGCTGACAGCTACTGAAGCTTTCTTT.

The chain links TRBV6-6 to TRBJ2-1, with D uncertain. Germline loops: CDR1 MNHNY, CDR2 SVGAGI (reference sequence). The CDR3 is 11 residues long. The CDR3 bases are TGTGACAGAGGAATCAGTAGTGAGCAGTTCTTC. This codes for CDRGISSEQFF.

The gene calls are TRBV7-2 and TRBJ2-2; D unresolved. Germline-derived CDR1 and CDR2 are SGHTA and FQGNSA. V was clipped by 3 bases and J by 6 bases, with 8 bases between them. The CDR3 extends over 13 amino acids. The CDR3 bases are TGTGCCAGCAGCTTTAAATCGTCCGGGGAGCTGTTTTTT. As protein: CASSFKSSGELFF.

The V and J genes are TRBV2 and TRBJ2-3, with TRBD1 as a possible D gene (5 bases). The CDR3 contains 15 residues. V was shortened by 6 bases and J by 0 bases, with 13 bases between the two germline ends. Germline V lookup: CDR1 SNHLY, CDR2 FYNNEI. The CDR3: CASSHTTDSTDTQYF. Here the CDR3 DNA reads TGTGCCAGCAGCCATACGACAGATAGCACAGATACGCAGTATTTT.

The chain is built from TRBV5-1 and TRBJ2-5; D not resolved. With 3 bases removed from V and 1 base from J, the gap between germline ends came to 7 bases. The CDR3 runs to 13 residues. Germline lookup yields CDR1 SGHRS and CDR2 YFSETQ. The CDR3 DNA reads TGCGCCAGCAGCTACCGGGTCCAAGAGACCCAGTACTTC. It specifies CASSYRVQETQYF.

The chain uses TRBV5-6 and TRBJ2-1, with 7 bases lining up with TRBD1. Germline trimming cut 1 base from V and 6 bases from J; bases unmatched to any gene: 1. The CDR3 is 13 residues long. Germline V gene lookup returns CDR1 SGHDT and CDR2 YYEEEE. The DNA of the CDR3 is TGTGCCAGCAGCTTGCCAGGGGGCAATGAGCAGTTCTTC. Protein product: CASSLPGGNEQFF.

This chain uses TRBV28 with TRBJ2-1; D is uncertain. This CDR3 has 11 residues. Germline CDR1 MDHEN, CDR2 SYDVKM. V dropped 5 bases and J dropped 4 bases, with 3 bases sitting between them. For the CDR3, the DNA is TGTGCCAGCAGTCCGTACAATGAGCAGTTCTTC. Translation gives CASSPYNEQFF.

The rearrangement links TRBV27 to TRBJ2-1; TRBD2 matches at 9 bases. Trimming cost V 4 bases and J 6 bases; bases outside gene matches: 10. This CDR3 has 16 residues. Per germline, CDR1 MNHEY and CDR2 SMNVEV (reference sequence). The CDR3 DNA reads as TGTGCCAGCAGTTCGGAGCCGGGACTAGCCGTCAATGAGCAGTTCTTC. Its translation: CASSSEPGLAVNEQFF.